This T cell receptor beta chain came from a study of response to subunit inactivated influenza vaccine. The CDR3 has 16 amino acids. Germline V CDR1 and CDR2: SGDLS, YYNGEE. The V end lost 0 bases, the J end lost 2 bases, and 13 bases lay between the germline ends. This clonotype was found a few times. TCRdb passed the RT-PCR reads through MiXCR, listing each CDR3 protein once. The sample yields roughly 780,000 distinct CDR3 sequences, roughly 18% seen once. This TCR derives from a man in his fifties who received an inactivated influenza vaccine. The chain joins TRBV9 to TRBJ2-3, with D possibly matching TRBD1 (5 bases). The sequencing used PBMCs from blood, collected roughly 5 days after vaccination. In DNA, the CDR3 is TGTGCCAGCAGCGTAGACGAGACAGAGTACACAGATACGCAGTATTTT. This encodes CASSVDETEYTDTQYF.